One sample yielded the 14 T cell receptor beta chains listed below, sequenced in a study of shared clonotypes between healthy human individuals. TCRdb's table, derived via immunoSEQ multiplex PCR, lists solely in-frame clones and lacks some. The sample yields under 2,500,000 clones, about 94% seen once. The sequenced sample was naive CD4+ T cells sorted from blood. The subset is: CD45RA+ positively selected. These receptors all come from a man aged 18 to 29 in good health.

The gene calls are TRBV27 and TRBJ2-1; 8 nucleotides agree with TRBD1. The CDR3 contains 14 residues. The trim removed 0 bases at V and 8 bases at J, leaving 3 bases unmatched. CDR1 and CDR2 (germline): MNHEY, SMNVEV (reference sequence). The chain's CDR3 is CASSLSIQGDEQFF. CDR3 coding DNA: TGTGCCAGCAGTTTATCCATACAGGGGGATGAGCAGTTCTTC.

This clone is a singleton in its sample. Other DNA sequences in the same sample also yield this CDR3. The genes are TRBV28 and TRBJ1-5, with D possibly TRBD1 on 6 matching bases. The CDR3 has 14 residues. V was shortened by 6 bases and J by 2 bases, with 11 bases between the two germline ends. Germline lookup yields CDR1 MDHEN and CDR2 SYDVKM. CDR3 loop: CASSPPGGNQPQHF. The CDR3, as DNA: TGTGCCAGCAGCCCTCCAGGGGGCAATCAGCCCCAGCATTTT.

This chain connects TRBV10-3 to TRBJ1-2, with a weak D call TRBD1 (5 bases). The CDR3 runs to 13 residues. The V gene lost 7 bases and the J gene lost 1 base, with 10 bases spanning the gap. CDR1 is ENHRY and CDR2 is SYGVKD in the germline V gene. CDR3 nucleotide sequence: TGTGCCATCATGGAGGGGAATAACTATGGCTACACCTTC. Translated: CAIMEGNNYGYTF.

The gene calls are TRBV5-1 and TRBJ2-3, with 7 bases that match TRBD2. Losses at the gene ends were 6 bases for V and 5 bases for J; bases not matched to a gene: 12. The CDR3 runs 15 residues. Germline V gene data show CDR1 as SGHRS and CDR2 as YFSETQ. Written as DNA, the CDR3 is TGCGCCAGCAACCCTTTGAGGGGAGGGAGAGATACGCAGTATTTT. This encodes CASNPLRGGRDTQYF.

The V and J genes are TRBV7-2 and TRBJ2-4, with TRBD1 matching 7 bases. Germline CDR1 is SGHTA and CDR2 is FQGNSA. The J segment lost 1 base and the V segment lost 3 bases, leaving 3 bases of the junction unmatched. The CDR3 covers 15 residues. The CDR3: CASSLTGTAKNIQYF. For the CDR3, the DNA is TGTGCCAGCAGCTTGACAGGGACGGCCAAAAACATTCAGTACTTC.

The rearrangement links TRBV7-8 to TRBJ1-2; the match to TRBD1 covers 7 bases. J gave up 3 bases and V 5 bases, and 6 bases lay outside the gene matches. The germline V gene encodes CDR1 SGHVS and CDR2 FQNEAQ. There are 14 residues in the CDR3. CDR3 residues: CASSETGDHYGYTF. Written as DNA, the CDR3 is TGTGCCAGCAGCGAAACAGGGGACCACTATGGCTACACCTTC.

The chain uses TRBV2 and TRBJ2-6; D may be TRBD1 (5 bases). CDR1 SNHLY and CDR2 FYNNEI come from the germline V gene. Between the trimmed V and J ends, which lost 0 bases and 1 base, there was a span of 10 bases. CDR3 size: 17 residues. CDR3 amino acids: CASSEASRQSGANVLTF. CDR3 DNA: TGTGCCAGCAGTGAAGCCTCTAGACAGTCTGGGGCCAACGTCCTGACTTTC.

CDR3 amino acids: CATSRGSSTQETQYF. Here the CDR3 DNA reads TGTGCCACCAGCAGAGGGTCCTCAACACAAGAGACCCAGTACTTC. The rearrangement links TRBV15 to TRBJ2-5; no clear D gene. Between the trimmed V and J ends, which lost 1 base and 2 bases, there was a span of 11 bases. The CDR3 totals 15 residues. CDR1 and CDR2 from the germline V gene are LNHNV and YYDKDF (reference sequence).

The V gene is TRBV5-1, the J gene TRBJ2-3, with 8 bases that match TRBD2. J gave up 3 bases and V 4 bases, and 7 bases lay outside the gene matches. Germline-derived CDR1 and CDR2 are SGHRS and YFSETQ. The CDR3 length is 15 residues. The CDR3 DNA sequence: TGCGCCAGCAGCGTCCGGACTAGCAAGACAGATACGCAGTATTTT. The encoded protein is CASSVRTSKTDTQYF.

V and J are TRBV6-1 and TRBJ1-2; 9 bases are shared with TRBD1. Per the germline V gene, CDR1 is MNHNS and CDR2 is SASEGT. V was pared by 4 bases and J by 8 bases, with 8 bases of the junction left unmatched. This CDR3 has 14 residues. CDR3 DNA: TGTGCCAGCAGTGTCGGGACAGGGCGGAGGGGCTACACCTTC. This translates into CASSVGTGRRGYTF.

The chain uses TRBV5-4 and TRBJ1-6; no definite D call. V gave up 4 bases and J gave up 1 base, with 12 bases separating them. CDR3 length equals 16 residues. The germline gives CDR1 SGHNT, CDR2 YYREEE (reference sequence). The CDR3 DNA follows: TGTGCCAGCAGCACCCGATCCCAATCCTATAATTCACCCCTCCACTTT. Protein sequence: CASSTRSQSYNSPLHF.

In its sample, this clone was seen once. The chain carries TRBV4-1 and TRBJ2-7; no firm D call. Between the trimmed V and J ends, which lost 2 bases and 2 bases, there was a span of 13 bases. The germline CDR1 and CDR2 sequences are MGHRA and YSYEKL. CDR3 length: 15 amino acids. In DNA form, the CDR3 reads TGCGCCAGCAGCCAAAGCCCCGGGCCGACCTACGAGCAGTACTTC. Amino acid sequence: CASSQSPGPTYEQYF.

This chain connects TRBV6-6 to TRBJ1-6; the D is unclear. V was trimmed by 2 bases and J by 6 bases, leaving 11 bases between them. Germline V CDR1 and CDR2: MNHNY, SVGAGI (reference sequence). The CDR3 contains 15 residues. CDR3 nucleotide sequence: TGTGCCAGCAGTTACGGGTCAGGTCCTAATTCACCCCTCCACTTT. Its protein product is CASSYGSGPNSPLHF.

The rearrangement joins TRBV5-3 to TRBJ2-1; 8 nucleotides line up with TRBD2. TRBV5-3 is noted as an ORF with a role that remains uncertain. J was trimmed by 8 bases and V by 4 bases; bases with no gene match: 8. CDR3 size: 14 residues. The CDR3 region has the DNA TGTGCCAGAAGCAAACGACTAGCGACAGATGAGCAGTTCTTC. This codes for CARSKRLATDEQFF.